This record looks at one T cell receptor (beta chain) sequence and its context. The antigen is not known. In the study's own analysis: Filtering differed since immunoSEQ provided only junctions, with no quality scores. Assay: immunoSEQ multiplex PCR; the TCRdb copy retains only in-frame clones and omits some. The V and J calls and clone size were taken over from that table, and D and trimming were inferred from the DNA. The sample has about 92,000 clones, 60% to 70% seen once; the top ten hold roughly 49%. The sample originates from a study of shared clonotypes between healthy human individuals. Across the whole study: A donor's plate count was three for CD4 naive and three for CD4 memory; CD8 naive had two and CD8 memory one.

Only Caucasian adults living in Nashville, Tennessee made up the donor group. The CDR3 consists of 13 residues. From germline, CDR1 is MDHEN and CDR2 SYDVKM. The V and J ends lost 2 bases and 4 bases respectively, with 6 bases between them. Study results and limitations: Richness estimates generally favored naive over memory subsets.

The sequence was collected from a man aged 25 to 40 in good health. The V call is TRBV28, the J call TRBJ1-5; the D is unclear. Sequencing was carried out using memory CD8+ T cells sorted from blood. The subset is: CD45RO+ cells pooled with CCR7-negative TemRA cells. CDR3 in amino acids: CASSLIGNQPQHF. The CDR3, as DNA: TGTGCCAGCAGTTTAATTGGTAATCAGCCCCAGCATTTT.